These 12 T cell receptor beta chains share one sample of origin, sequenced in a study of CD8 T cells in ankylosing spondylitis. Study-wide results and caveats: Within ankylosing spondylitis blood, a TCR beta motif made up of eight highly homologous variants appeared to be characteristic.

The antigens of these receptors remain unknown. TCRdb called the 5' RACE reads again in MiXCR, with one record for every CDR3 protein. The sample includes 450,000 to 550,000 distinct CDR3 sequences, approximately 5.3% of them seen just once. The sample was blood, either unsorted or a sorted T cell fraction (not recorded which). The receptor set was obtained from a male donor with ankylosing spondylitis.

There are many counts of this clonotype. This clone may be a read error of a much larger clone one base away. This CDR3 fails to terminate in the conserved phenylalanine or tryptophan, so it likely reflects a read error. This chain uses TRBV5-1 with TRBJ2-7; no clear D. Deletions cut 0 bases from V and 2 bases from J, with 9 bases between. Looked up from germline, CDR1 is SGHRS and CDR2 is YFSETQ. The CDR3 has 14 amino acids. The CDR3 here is CASSLGPGTYEQYL. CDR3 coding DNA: TGCGCCAGCAGCTTGGGTCCAGGCACCTACGAGCAGTACCTC.

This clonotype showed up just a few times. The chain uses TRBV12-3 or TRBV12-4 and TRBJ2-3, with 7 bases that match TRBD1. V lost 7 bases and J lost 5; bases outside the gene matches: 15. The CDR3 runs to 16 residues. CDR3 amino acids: CASTLNVIQGKDTQYF. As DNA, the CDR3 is TGTGCCAGCACCCTAAATGTGATACAGGGGAAAGATACGCAGTATTTT.

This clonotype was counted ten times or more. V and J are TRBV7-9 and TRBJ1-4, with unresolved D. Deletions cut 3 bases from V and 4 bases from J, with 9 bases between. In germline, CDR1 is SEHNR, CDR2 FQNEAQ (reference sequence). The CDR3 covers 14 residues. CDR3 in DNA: TGTGCCAGCAGCTTTCCCGATCTTAATGAAAAACTGTTTTTT. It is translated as CASSFPDLNEKLFF.

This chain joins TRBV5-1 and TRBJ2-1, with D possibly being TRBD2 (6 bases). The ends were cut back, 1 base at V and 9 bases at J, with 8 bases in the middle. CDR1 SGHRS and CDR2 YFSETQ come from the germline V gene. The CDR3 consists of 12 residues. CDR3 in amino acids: CASSLLEGEQFF. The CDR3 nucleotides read TGCGCCAGCAGCTTGTTGGAGGGTGAGCAGTTCTTC.

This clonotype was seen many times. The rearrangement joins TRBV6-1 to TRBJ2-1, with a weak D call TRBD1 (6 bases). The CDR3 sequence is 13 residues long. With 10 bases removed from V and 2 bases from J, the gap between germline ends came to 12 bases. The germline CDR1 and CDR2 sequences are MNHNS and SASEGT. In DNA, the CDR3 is TGTGCCACCACACAGGGCCCCTACAATGAGCAGTTCTTC. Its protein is CATTQGPYNEQFF.

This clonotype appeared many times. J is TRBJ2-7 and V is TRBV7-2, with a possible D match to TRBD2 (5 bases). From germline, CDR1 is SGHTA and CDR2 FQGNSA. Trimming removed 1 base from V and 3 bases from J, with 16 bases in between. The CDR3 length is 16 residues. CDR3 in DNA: TGTGCCAGCAGCTTAGTCGATGGACTCCCTAACTACGAGCAGTACTTC. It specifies CASSLVDGLPNYEQYF.

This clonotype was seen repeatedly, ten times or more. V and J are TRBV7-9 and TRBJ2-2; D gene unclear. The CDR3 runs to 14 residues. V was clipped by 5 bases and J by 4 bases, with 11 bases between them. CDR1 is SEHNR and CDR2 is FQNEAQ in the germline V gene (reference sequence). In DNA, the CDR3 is TGTGCCAGCAGCCTCTTTTGGGCCACCGGGGAGCTGTTTTTT. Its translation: CASSLFWATGELFF.

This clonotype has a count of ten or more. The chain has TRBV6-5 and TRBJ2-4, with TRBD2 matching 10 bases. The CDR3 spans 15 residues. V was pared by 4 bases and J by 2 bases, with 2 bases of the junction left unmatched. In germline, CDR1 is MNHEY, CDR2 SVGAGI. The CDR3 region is CASSLAGGPKNIQYF. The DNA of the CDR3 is TGTGCCAGCAGTTTAGCGGGAGGACCCAAAAACATTCAGTACTTC.

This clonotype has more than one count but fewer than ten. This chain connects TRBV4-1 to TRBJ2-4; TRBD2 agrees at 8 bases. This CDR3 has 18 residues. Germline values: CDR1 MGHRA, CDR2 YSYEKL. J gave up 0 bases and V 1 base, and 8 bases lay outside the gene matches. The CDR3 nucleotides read TGCGCCAGCAGCCAAGGGTGGGTCAGCGGGAGAGCCAAAAACATTCAGTACTTC. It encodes CASSQGWVSGRAKNIQYF.

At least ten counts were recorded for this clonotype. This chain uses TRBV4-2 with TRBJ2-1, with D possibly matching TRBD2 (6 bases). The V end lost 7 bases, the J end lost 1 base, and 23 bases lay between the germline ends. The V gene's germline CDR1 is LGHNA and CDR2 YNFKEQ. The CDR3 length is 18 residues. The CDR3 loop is CASNQGWGTGESYNEQFF. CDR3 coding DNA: TGTGCCAGCAATCAAGGATGGGGCACGGGGGAATCCTACAATGAGCAGTTCTTC.

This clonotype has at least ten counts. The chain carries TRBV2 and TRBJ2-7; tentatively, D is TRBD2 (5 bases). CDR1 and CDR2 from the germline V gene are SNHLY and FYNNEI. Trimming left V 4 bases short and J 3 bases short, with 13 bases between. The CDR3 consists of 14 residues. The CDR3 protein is CASSGDGGIYEQYF. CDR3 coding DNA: TGTGCCAGCAGTGGCGACGGAGGCATCTACGAGCAGTACTTC.

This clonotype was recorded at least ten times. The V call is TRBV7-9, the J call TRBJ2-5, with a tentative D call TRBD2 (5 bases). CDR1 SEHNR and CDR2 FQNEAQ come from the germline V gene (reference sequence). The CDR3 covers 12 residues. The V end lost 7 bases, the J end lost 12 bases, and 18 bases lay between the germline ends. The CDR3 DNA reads TGTGCCAGCACGAAATCAGAGGGCGCGGAGTACTTC. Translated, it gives CASTKSEGAEYF.